A selection of T cell receptor beta chains follows, all from one sample in a study of multiple sclerosis patients with progressive multifocal leukoencephalopathy. The table came from immunoSEQ multiplex PCR; TCRdb's copy has only in-frame clones and leaves some out. The sample records more than 30,000 clones, roughly 89% being singletons. Specimen: PBMCs, collected from a patient treated with natalizumab. Receptors were obtained from a woman aged 40 to 55 with progressive multifocal leukoencephalopathy. The CDR3 runs from the conserved cysteine through the conserved F or W. Fields, in order: V gene, J gene, clone size, D gene, CDR3 protein, CDR3 DNA. A D gene is named only where the DNA matches it firmly. Expanded clones are given a class, and other clones once, few, many or no size at all.

TRBV9	TRBJ2-2	few	TRBD2	CASSDQAGGGTGELFF	TGTGCCAGCAGCGACCAAGCGGGAGGGGGAACCGGGGAGCTGTTTTTT
TRBV7-2	TRBJ2-7	-	TRBD2	CASSLRREHDEQYF	TGTGCCAGCAGCTTAAGGCGGGAGCACGACGAGCAGTACTTC
TRBV9	TRBJ1-2	-	-	CASSSGLRRGRNYGYTF	TGTGCCAGCAGCTCAGGGCTCAGACGGGGGAGGAACTATGGCTACACCTTC
TRBV6-6	TRBJ1-4	-	-	CASRGQLNEKLFF	TGTGCCAGCAGAGGCCAGTTAAATGAAAAACTGTTTTTT
TRBV5-4	TRBJ1-2	-	-	CASSSIDMVGYTF	TGTGCCAGCAGCTCGATTGACATGGTGGGCTACACCTTC
TRBV7-6	TRBJ2-7	once	-	CASSSGEFYEQYF	TGTGCCAGCAGCTCGGGAGAGTTCTACGAGCAGTACTTC
TRBV29-1	TRBJ2-6	-	TRBD1	CSVRQGSSGANVLTF	TGCAGCGTTAGACAGGGAAGCTCTGGGGCCAACGTCCTGACTTTC
TRBV29-1	TRBJ2-7	-	TRBD1	CSASGTASYEQYF	TGCAGCGCCTCCGGGACAGCCTCCTACGAGCAGTACTTC
TRBV19	TRBJ2-6	-	-	CASSQFLPYSGANVLTF	TGTGCCAGTAGCCAGTTCCTACCCTACTCTGGGGCCAACGTCCTGACTTTC
TRBV7-8	TRBJ1-4	-	-	CASSLVRGGATNEKLFF	TGTGCCAGCAGCTTAGTACGCGGGGGTGCAACTAATGAAAAACTGTTTTTT
TRBV5-1	TRBJ1-4	-	-	CASSTGTLDEKLFF	TGCGCCAGCAGCACCGGGACACTTGATGAAAAACTGTTTTTT
TRBV7-9	TRBJ2-3	-	TRBD2	CASSARTSGSTDTQYF	TGTGCCAGCAGCGCACGAACTAGCGGTAGCACAGATACGCAGTATTTT
TRBV28	TRBJ1-2	-	TRBD1	CASSPGDSQSYGYTF	TGTGCCAGCAGTCCCGGGGACAGCCAAAGCTATGGCTACACCTTC
TRBV7-9	TRBJ1-2	-	-	CASSLAGVGGYTF	TGTGCCAGCAGCTTAGCGGGGGTAGGTGGCTACACCTTC
TRBV14	TRBJ2-5	-	-	CASSQIQGAQETQYF	TGTGCCAGCAGCCAAATACAGGGAGCCCAAGAGACCCAGTACTTC
TRBV6-1	TRBJ2-7	few	TRBD2	CASRLAGVYEQYF	TGTGCCAGCCGACTAGCGGGAGTGTACGAGCAGTACTTC
TRBV11-2	TRBJ2-7	-	TRBD1	CASSSIRDSSYEQYF	TGTGCCAGCAGCTCGATCCGGGACAGCTCCTACGAGCAGTACTTC
TRBV7-3	TRBJ2-5	once	TRBD2	CASSPQAGGGETQYF	TGTGCCAGCAGCCCACAGGCGGGAGGTGGAGAGACCCAGTACTTC
TRBV29-1	TRBJ1-2	-	-	CSVVKAGEYGYTF	TGCAGCGTTGTAAAGGCAGGGGAGTATGGCTACACCTTC
TRBV4-2	TRBJ2-7	-	-	CASSQDRFYEQYF	TGTGCCAGCAGCCAAGACCGATTCTACGAGCAGTACTTC
TRBV2	TRBJ1-3	-	-	CAGSEQFSGNTIYF	TGTGCCGGCAGTGAACAGTTCTCTGGAAACACCATATATTTT
TRBV7-9	TRBJ2-2	-	-	CASNQQGWTGELFF	TGTGCCAGCAATCAACAGGGTTGGACCGGGGAGCTGTTTTTT
TRBV18	TRBJ1-2	-	-	CASSLSAVGEGYTF	TGTGCCAGCTCACTCTCTGCGGTGGGTGAGGGCTACACCTTC
TRBV2	TRBJ2-3	few	TRBD1	CASSARQGSSTDTQYF	TGTGCCAGCAGCGCCCGACAGGGGTCGAGTACAGATACGCAGTATTTT
TRBV10-3	TRBJ1-5	-	-	CAIGRTDSNQPQHF	TGTGCCATCGGGAGGACAGATAGCAATCAGCCCCAGCATTTT
TRBV4-3	TRBJ2-5	-	TRBD2	CASSQEKSGMVEQYF	TGCGCCAGCAGCCAAGAGAAGAGCGGGATGGTGGAGCAGTACTTC
TRBV5-1	TRBJ1-3	-	-	CASSLETGRGNTIYF	TGCGCCAGCAGCTTGGAAACAGGCCGTGGAAACACCATATATTTT
TRBV30	TRBJ1-5	-	-	CAWSVGTYQPQHF	TGTGCCTGGAGTGTCGGGACCTATCAGCCCCAGCATTTT
TRBV5-1	TRBJ2-1	-	-	CASSLGGGSYNEQFF	TGCGCCAGCAGCTTGGGCGGAGGGTCCTACAATGAGCAGTTCTTC
TRBV30	TRBJ2-7	-	TRBD2	CAWRRLAGTYEQYF	TGTGCCTGGCGCCGACTAGCGGGAACCTACGAGCAGTACTTC
TRBV5-1	TRBJ2-1	-	TRBD2	CASSNRTSGASQQFF	TGCGCCAGCAGCAACAGGACTAGCGGGGCGTCCCAGCAGTTCTTC
TRBV30	TRBJ1-1	-	-	CAWSHPRGVDTEAFF	TGTGCCTGGAGTCACCCCCGGGGGGTGGACACTGAAGCTTTCTTT
TRBV10-3	TRBJ1-5	-	-	CAISLGEDQPQHF	TGTGCCATCAGCCTAGGTGAGGATCAGCCCCAGCATTTT
TRBV28	TRBJ1-1	-	-	CASSFPPTGGGEAEAFF	TGTGCCAGCAGTTTTCCCCCCACGGGGGGGGGCGAGGCTGAAGCTTTCTTT
TRBV5-1	TRBJ2-2	-	-	CASRFGGLDGELFF	TGCGCCAGCAGATTTGGAGGTTTGGACGGGGAGCTGTTTTTT
TRBV7-8	TRBJ1-4	-	-	CASSLIQGTATNEKLFF	TGTGCCAGCAGCTTAATCCAGGGCACCGCAACTAATGAAAAACTGTTTTTT
TRBV7-2	TRBJ2-1	-	-	CASSLIGGTPGNEQFF	TGTGCCAGCAGCTTAATAGGTGGAACCCCCGGGAATGAGCAGTTCTTC
TRBV5-8	TRBJ2-7	-	TRBD2	CASSLEPGGGAGGYEQYF	TGTGCCAGCAGCTTGGAACCCGGAGGCGGAGCGGGGGGCTACGAGCAGTACTTC
TRBV6-1	TRBJ1-5	-	-	CASLPEGNQPQHF	TGTGCCAGCCTACCGGAGGGCAATCAGCCCCAGCATTTT
TRBV6-5	TRBJ1-3	-	TRBD1	CASSLQGAGNTIYF	TGTGCCAGCAGTCTACAGGGGGCTGGAAACACCATATATTTT
TRBV6-1	TRBJ1-4	-	TRBD1	CASTPGGGNEKLFF	TGTGCCAGCACCCCTGGAGGGGGCAATGAAAAACTGTTTTTT
TRBV18	TRBJ1-5	-	-	CASSPSGEQPQHF	TGTGCCAGCTCACCTTCAGGGGAACAGCCCCAGCATTTT
TRBV4-2	TRBJ1-2	-	-	CASSQARGVANYGYTF	TGTGCCAGCAGCCAAGCCCGGGGTGTAGCTAACTATGGCTACACCTTC
TRBV7-9	TRBJ1-3	few	-	CASTFDQTSLSGNTIYF	TGTGCCAGCACCTTTGACCAAACCTCTCTCTCTGGAAACACCATATATTTT
TRBV7-2	TRBJ1-5	-	TRBD1	CASSLDRGRAQHF	TGTGCCAGCAGCTTAGACAGGGGGAGGGCTCAGCATTTT
TRBV6-6	TRBJ1-5	-	-	CASSSRFNQPQHF	TGTGCCAGCAGTTCCCGATTCAATCAGCCCCAGCATTTT
TRBV4-1	TRBJ2-7	-	TRBD1	CASGDRLVEQYF	TGCGCCAGTGGGGACAGGCTCGTCGAGCAGTACTTC
TRBV11-3	TRBJ2-1	-	TRBD2	CASRELADPTYNEQFF	TGTGCCAGCAGGGAGCTAGCGGACCCCACCTACAATGAGCAGTTCTTC
TRBV18	TRBJ1-2	-	-	CASSPTGKVNGYTF	TGTGCCAGCTCACCCACAGGGAAGGTAAATGGCTACACCTTC
TRBV5-1	TRBJ2-7	-	TRBD1	CASSEKDRGFSYEQYF	TGCGCCAGCAGCGAGAAAGACAGGGGTTTTTCCTACGAGCAGTACTTC
TRBV23-1	TRBJ2-7	-	TRBD1	CASSQTDRESGSYF	TGCGCCAGCAGTCAAACCGACAGGGAGAGTGGCAGTTACTTC